This T cell receptor beta chain was identified in a study of cytomegalovirus exposure and HLA in healthy donors. In regard to this clone: The antigen is undetermined.

The donors were part of the validation cohort, which consisted of under 150 subjects and was separate from the first cohort of about 720 subjects. V shed 3 bases, J shed 3 bases, and the junction held 12 bases outside the gene matches. Germline CDR1 and CDR2: LNHNV and YYDKDF (reference sequence). The CDR3 is made up of 17 amino acids. The assay was immunoSEQ multiplex PCR, and TCRdb's table has in-frame clones only and misses some. Here the sample spans under 250,000 clones, about 81% being singletons. Study-level points and caveats: According to a subsequent analysis, TCR clusters from the first cohort were inclined to appear together in the 120 validation repertoires.

The V gene is TRBV15, the J gene TRBJ1-2; TRBD1 agrees at 8 bases. The sequenced sample was PBMCs. The receptor was isolated from a woman younger than 45 in good health and CMV-seronegative. The CDR3 spells CATSSLRGTGSDYGYTF. In DNA, the CDR3 is TGTGCCACCAGCAGTCTCAGAGGGACAGGCAGCGACTATGGCTACACCTTC.